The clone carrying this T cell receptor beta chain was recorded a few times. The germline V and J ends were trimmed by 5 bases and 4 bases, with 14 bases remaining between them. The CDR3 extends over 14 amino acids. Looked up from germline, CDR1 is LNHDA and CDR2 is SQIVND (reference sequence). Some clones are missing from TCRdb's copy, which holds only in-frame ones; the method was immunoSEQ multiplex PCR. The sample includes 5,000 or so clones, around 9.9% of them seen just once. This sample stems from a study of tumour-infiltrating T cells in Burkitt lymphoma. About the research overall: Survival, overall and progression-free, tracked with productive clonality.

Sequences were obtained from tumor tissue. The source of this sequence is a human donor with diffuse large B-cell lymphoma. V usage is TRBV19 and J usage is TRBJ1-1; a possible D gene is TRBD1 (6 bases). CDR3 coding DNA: TGTGCCAGTAGTCGGTCTACAGGGATCACTGAAGCTTTCTTT. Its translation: CASSRSTGITEAFF. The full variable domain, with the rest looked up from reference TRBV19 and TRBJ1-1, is DGGITQSPKYLFRKEGQNVTLSCEQNLNHDAMYWYRQDPGQGLRLIYYSQIVNDFQKGDIAEGYSVSREKKESFPLTVTSAQKNPTAFYLCASSRSTGITEAFFGQGTRLTVV.